The 28 T cell receptor beta chains below come from one sample, sequenced in a study of sequential checkpoint blockade in melanoma. Sequencing was performed with immunoSEQ multiplex PCR; in TCRdb, only in-frame clones are kept and a portion is missing. The sample comprises more than 9,500 clones, 60% to 80% of which are singletons, and 10% rests with the top ten. Treatment denoted: randomized to nivolumab then ipilimumab (arm A) or the reverse (arm B). Material: CD8+ T cells sorted from blood (inferred from file names), obtained from a patient given nivolumab and ipilimumab in sequence. The receptors stem from a human donor with melanoma.

The J gene is TRBJ2-7, the V gene TRBV7-6; 9 bases line up with TRBD1. CDR1 SGHVS and CDR2 FNYEAQ come from the germline V gene. Germline trimming cut 4 bases from V and 1 base from J; bases unmatched to any gene: 8. This CDR3 has 16 residues. CDR3 DNA sequence: TGTGCCAGCAGCTCCCCCGGACAGGGGAATTCCTACGAGCAGTACTTC. Residues: CASSSPGQGNSYEQYF.

The chain links TRBV29-1 to TRBJ1-1, with D possibly TRBD1 on 5 matching bases. Trimming took off 2 bases at V and 5 bases at J, with 12 bases between the two ends. This CDR3 is built from 13 residues. From germline, CDR1 is SQVTM and CDR2 ANQGSEA. The DNA of the CDR3 is TGCAGCGTTGAAAGTGGCGGGGGAACTGAAGCTTTCTTT. It translates to CSVESGGGTEAFF.

The chain joins TRBV7-2 to TRBJ2-7, with TRBD1 identical over 10 bases. Unmatched junction bases numbered 7, after V lost 5 bases and J lost 3 bases. The CDR3 runs 15 residues. In germline, CDR1 is SGHTA, CDR2 FQGNSA. Written as DNA, the CDR3 is TGTGCCAGCAGCCCGAAGGGGACAGGGGTCTACGAGCAGTACTTC. Protein product: CASSPKGTGVYEQYF. Filled out from reference TRBV7-2 and TRBJ2-7, the complete variable domain reads GAGVSQSPSNKVTEKGKDVELRCDPISGHTALYWYRQSLGQGLEFLIYFQGNSAPDKSGLPSDRFSAERTGGSVSTLTIQRTQQEDSAVYLCASSPKGTGVYEQYFGPGTRLTVT.

The chain recombines TRBV11-1 with TRBJ1-6, with TRBD1 matching 8 bases. CDR3 size: 16 residues. CDR1 SGHAT and CDR2 FQDESV come from the germline V gene (reference sequence). Germline trimming cut 5 bases from V and 10 bases from J; bases unmatched to any gene: 13. As DNA, the CDR3 is TGTGCCAGCAGCCCCAGGACAGGGCTGTCGGCATCACCCCTCCACTTT. It codes for CASSPRTGLSASPLHF.

This clone appeared once. This chain joins TRBV7-9 and TRBJ2-7, with TRBD2 matching over 7 bases. CDR3 length: 15 amino acids. Germline CDR1 SEHNR, CDR2 FQNEAQ (reference sequence). After removal of 5 bases from V and 0 bases from J, the junction contained 7 bases not matched to a gene. Here the CDR3 reads CASSTRGGSSYEQYF. The CDR3 bases are TGTGCCAGCAGCACAAGGGGCGGGAGCTCCTACGAGCAGTACTTC.

V and J are TRBV9 and TRBJ2-5, with TRBD2 matching over 7 bases. Per germline, CDR1 SGDLS and CDR2 YYNGEE. The CDR3 runs to 14 residues. V was clipped by 1 base and J by 4 bases; unmatched bases: 4. Here the CDR3 reads CASSVFGGRETQYF. The CDR3 bases are TGTGCCAGCAGCGTATTCGGCGGGAGAGAGACCCAGTACTTC.

This clone was recorded a few times. The genes are TRBV6-1 and TRBJ2-5; D uncertain. Germline V gene sequence: CDR1 MNHNS, CDR2 SASEGT. The CDR3 is 12 residues long. V was pared by 10 bases and J by 1 base, with 10 bases between. CDR3 residues: CATKQIQETQYF. The DNA of the CDR3 is TGTGCCACAAAACAGATCCAAGAGACCCAGTACTTC.

This clone was seen more than once but under ten times. This sequence joins TRBV4-2 and TRBJ2-2, with D perhaps TRBD1 (5 bases). The CDR3 is made up of 13 amino acids. The germline V gene has CDR1 LGHNA and CDR2 YNFKEQ. The ends were cut back, 4 bases at V and 3 bases at J, with 6 bases in the middle. The CDR3 region is CASSPTDTGELFF. The CDR3 DNA sequence: TGTGCCAGCAGCCCGACAGACACCGGGGAGCTGTTTTTT.

V gene TRBV7-9 combines with J gene TRBJ2-1; 12 positions match TRBD2. Germline assignment: CDR1 SEHNR and CDR2 FQNEAQ (reference sequence). V was clipped by 7 bases and J by 9 bases; unmatched bases: 7. The CDR3 is made up of 14 amino acids. CDR3 sequence (DNA): TGTGCCAGCACTCCTAGCGGGAGGGGGGGTGAGCAGTTCTTC. Amino acids: CASTPSGRGGEQFF.

This chain uses TRBV27 with TRBJ2-3, with D perhaps TRBD2 (5 bases). The V end lost 5 bases, the J end lost 0 bases, and 15 bases lay between the germline ends. Germline V gives CDR1 MNHEY, CDR2 SMNVEV (reference sequence). This CDR3 is 16 amino acids long. CDR3 nucleotides: TGTGCCAGCAGTCCAGGACTCAGGCCTAGCACAGATACGCAGTATTTT. Its translation: CASSPGLRPSTDTQYF.

The chain employs TRBV7-9 and TRBJ1-6; 9 positions agree with TRBD1. V shed 5 bases, J shed 9 bases, and the junction held 8 bases outside the gene matches. The CDR3 consists of 15 residues. CDR1 is SEHNR and CDR2 is FQNEAQ in the germline V gene (reference sequence). CDR3 amino acids: CASSLGTGSLSPLHF. The CDR3 nucleotides are TGTGCCAGCAGCCTCGGGACAGGGTCGCTTTCACCCCTCCACTTT.

The chain recombines TRBV11-2 with TRBJ2-7, with 7 positions matching TRBD2. CDR1 and CDR2 from the germline V gene are SGHAT and FQNNGV. With 3 bases clipped from V and 7 bases from J, the junction kept 15 bases outside the gene matches. This CDR3 is 16 amino acids long. The CDR3 DNA reads as TGTGCCAGCAGCTTGAGGTTGGGGGAGGGCCGGGGTGAGCAGTACTTC. Translating gives CASSLRLGEGRGEQYF.

The table lists this clone with a few counts. The J gene is TRBJ2-5, the V gene TRBV19; TRBD1 is a possible D gene (6 bases). The tail of the sequence fits TRBJ2-7 better, so the J call may be wrong. CDR3 length: 12 amino acids. Germline CDR1 LNHDA, CDR2 SQIVND (reference sequence). The DNA for the CDR3 is TGTGCCACACTCGAGGGGGCCTACGAGCAGTACTTC. The encoded protein is CATLEGAYEQYF.

This clone has only a few counts. The gene calls are TRBV7-9 and TRBJ2-7, with a possible D match to TRBD2 (5 bases). V was shortened by 3 bases and J by 2 bases, with 11 bases between the two germline ends. CDR1 is SEHNR and CDR2 is FQNEAQ in the germline V gene (reference sequence). This CDR3 spans 14 amino acids. CDR3 sequence: CASSLMDGAYEQYF. In DNA, the CDR3 is TGTGCCAGCAGCTTGATGGACGGGGCCTACGAGCAGTACTTC.

The chain has TRBV10-2 and TRBJ2-7; D ambiguous. Trimming removed 4 bases from V and 0 bases from J, with 16 bases in between. The CDR3 is 16 residues long. The germline gives CDR1 WSHSY, CDR2 SAAADI. This chain's CDR3 is CASSGRDIPSSYEQYF. The CDR3, as DNA: TGCGCCAGCAGTGGCCGAGACATCCCGAGCTCCTACGAGCAGTACTTC.

The genes are TRBV7-9 and TRBJ1-5; 7 bases fit TRBD1. CDR1 SEHNR and CDR2 FQNEAQ come from the germline V gene (reference sequence). This CDR3 region has 16 residues. The junction had 6 bases not matched to a gene; V was cut back by 1 base and J by 3 bases. This chain's CDR3 is CASSLVQGGSNQPQHF. The DNA for the CDR3 is TGTGCCAGCAGCTTAGTTCAGGGGGGTTCCAATCAGCCCCAGCATTTT.

The chain links TRBV27 to TRBJ2-1, with D possibly being TRBD2 (5 bases). The CDR3 extends over 14 amino acids. Deletions cut 3 bases from V and 7 bases from J, with 13 bases between. Germline V CDR1 and CDR2: MNHEY, SMNVEV (reference sequence). This chain's CDR3 is CASSFTRSGNEQFF. In DNA form, the CDR3 reads TGTGCCAGCAGTTTTACGCGTTCGGGGAATGAGCAGTTCTTC.

V usage is TRBV19 and J usage is TRBJ1-1, with 9 bases lining up with TRBD1. Trimming at V came to 5 bases and at J to 4 bases, leaving 8 bases not matched to a gene. The CDR3 covers 15 residues. Germline-derived CDR1 and CDR2 are LNHDA and SQIVND (reference sequence). The CDR3 bases are TGTGCCAGTAGTTTCTCAACAGGGGGCCGCACTGAAGCTTTCTTT. Translating gives CASSFSTGGRTEAFF.

V gene TRBV28 combines with J gene TRBJ2-3, with 7 bases matching TRBD2. Germline V gene sequence: CDR1 MDHEN, CDR2 SYDVKM. The CDR3 totals 15 residues. The V gene end was trimmed by 5 bases and the J gene end by 0 bases; junction bases not matched to a gene: 5. The CDR3 DNA reads as TGTGCCAGCAGTCCGACTAGCAGGAGCACAGATACGCAGTATTTT. Encoded protein: CASSPTSRSTDTQYF. Full variable domain (remainder filled in from reference TRBV28 and TRBJ2-3): DVKVTQSSRYLVKRTGEKVFLECVQDMDHENMFWYRQDPGLGLRLIYFSYDVKMKEKGDIPEGYSVSREKKERFSLILESASTNQTSMYLCASSPTSRSTDTQYFGPGTRLTVL.

V is TRBV7-9 and J is TRBJ2-1, with D possibly TRBD1 on 5 matching bases. There are 13 residues in the CDR3. Germline V CDR1 and CDR2: SEHNR, FQNEAQ (reference sequence). With 6 bases removed from V and 4 bases from J, the gap between germline ends came to 10 bases. DNA for the CDR3: TGTGCCAGCAGACAGGACATTTACAATGAGCAGTTCTTC. It translates to CASRQDIYNEQFF.

The genes are TRBV4-2 and TRBJ1-1, with D possibly being TRBD1 (5 bases). This CDR3 contains 11 residues. The V end was cut by 5 bases, the J end by 8 bases, with 9 bases between. In germline, CDR1 is LGHNA, CDR2 YNFKEQ. The CDR3: CASSFGQEAFF. CDR3 nucleotides: TGTGCCAGCAGCTTTGGACAAGAAGCTTTCTTT.

J is TRBJ2-2 and V is TRBV9; 7 positions agree with TRBD2. Trimming took 3 bases from V and 4 from J; bases not matched to a gene: 15. Germline V gene data show CDR1 as SGDLS and CDR2 as YYNGEE. The CDR3 runs 18 residues. The CDR3 DNA reads TGTGCCAGCAGCGCCCTCATCCTGGGAACGGGGGGCACCGGGGAGCTGTTTTTT. Translated: CASSALILGTGGTGELFF.

The chain is built from TRBV27 and TRBJ2-1, with 10 positions matching TRBD2. This CDR3 has 15 residues. Per the germline V gene, CDR1 is MNHEY and CDR2 is SMNVEV (reference sequence). The junction had 1 base not matched to a gene; V was cut back by 3 bases and J by 2 bases. CDR3 nucleotide sequence: TGTGCCAGCAGTTTGGGACTAGCGACCTACAATGAGCAGTTCTTC. Translated, it gives CASSLGLATYNEQFF.

This chain uses TRBV18 with TRBJ2-1, with a possible D match to TRBD2 (6 bases). Trimming cost V 8 bases and J 0 bases, with 11 bases left between them. CDR3 length: 14 amino acids. Germline values: CDR1 KGHSH, CDR2 LQKENI. The CDR3 region has the DNA TGTGCCAGCAAAGCGGGCAGCTCCTACAATGAGCAGTTCTTC. Its translation is CASKAGSSYNEQFF.

The sample holds one count of this clone. This chain connects TRBV4-1 to TRBJ1-5, with 7 bases aligning to TRBD1. Losses at the gene ends were 2 bases for V and 6 bases for J; bases not matched to a gene: 7. Per the germline V gene, CDR1 is MGHRA and CDR2 is YSYEKL. The CDR3 length is 15 residues. CDR3: CASSQSDRAGQPQHF. The CDR3 nucleotides are TGCGCCAGCAGCCAATCTGACAGGGCAGGTCAGCCCCAGCATTTT.

This chain connects TRBV30 to TRBJ2-2, with a possible D match to TRBD2 (5 bases). This CDR3 contains 13 residues. Germline CDR1 reads GTSNPN; CDR2 reads SVGIG (reference sequence). Trimming removed 6 bases from V and 4 bases from J, with 12 bases in between. The CDR3 loop reads CACFPGGTGELFF. The CDR3 nucleotides are TGTGCCTGTTTTCCCGGAGGCACCGGGGAGCTGTTTTTT.

This sequence joins TRBV5-4 and TRBJ2-7, with no clear D. The CDR3 totals 12 residues. Looked up from germline, CDR1 is SGHNT and CDR2 is YYREEE (reference sequence). Trimming took 4 bases from V and 1 from J, leaving 6 bases between them. CDR3 sequence (DNA): TGTGCCAGCAGCGCCGGGTCCTACGAGCAGTACTTC. It encodes CASSAGSYEQYF.

The chain recombines TRBV19 with TRBJ2-3; 10 bases match TRBD2. The length of the CDR3 is 18 residues. Germline values: CDR1 LNHDA, CDR2 SQIVND (reference sequence). J was trimmed by 0 bases and V by 8 bases; bases with no gene match: 14. The CDR3 sequence: CASSYARGLASSTDTQYF. The CDR3 region has the DNA TGTGCCAGTTCTTACGCAAGGGGACTAGCGTCGAGCACAGATACGCAGTATTTT.